One sample yielded the 30 T cell receptor beta chains listed below, sequenced in a study of shared clonotypes between healthy human individuals. Measured with immunoSEQ multiplex PCR; TCRdb has only the in-frame clones, and not every one. The data hold some 500,000 clones, with 65% to 80% observed a single time. The material sequenced was PBMCs. The receptors were sampled from a woman aged 40-49 years in good health. Some clones in this sample may be carry-over from other donors' samples.

The J gene is TRBJ1-5, the V gene TRBV4-3; 7 bases fit TRBD1. CDR1 LGHNA and CDR2 YSLEER come from the germline V gene. The CDR3 runs to 15 residues. V was clipped by 0 bases and J by 10 bases; unmatched bases: 9. The CDR3, as DNA: TGCGCCAGCAGCCAAGAGAGGGGGCGGATGATTCCCCAGCATTTT. As protein: CASSQERGRMIPQHF.

The genes are TRBV27 and TRBJ2-1; D not resolved. Germline lookup yields CDR1 MNHEY and CDR2 SMNVEV (reference sequence). The CDR3 spans 13 residues. Trimming took off 4 bases at V and 11 bases at J, with 15 bases between the two ends. CDR3 sequence reads: CASSSLLDRKQFF. CDR3 DNA sequence: TGTGCCAGCAGTTCCCTCCTAGACCGAAAGCAGTTCTTC.

DNA of the CDR3: TGTGCCAGCAGTACCCACAGGGGCCCCCCCAATCAGCCCCAGCATTTT. It specifies CASSTHRGPPNQPQHF. The chain is built from TRBV27 and TRBJ1-5; TRBD1 aligns across 7 bases. The CDR3 runs to 16 residues. Trimming cost V 5 bases and J 3 bases; bases outside gene matches: 10. Germline V gene sequence: CDR1 MNHEY, CDR2 SMNVEV (reference sequence).

This clone was picked up one time. V and J are TRBV29-1 and TRBJ1-2; 8 bases match TRBD1. V lost 7 bases to trimming and J lost 3 bases; unmatched junction nucleotides: 7. Germline loops: CDR1 SQVTM, CDR2 ANQGSEA. The CDR3 is 13 amino acids. CDR3 loop: CSAGQGIDYGYTF. DNA of the CDR3: TGCAGCGCCGGACAGGGTATAGACTATGGCTACACCTTC. Full variable domain (rest looked up from reference TRBV29-1 and TRBJ1-2): SAVISQKPSRDICQRGTSLTIQCQVDSQVTMMFWYRQQPGQSLTLIATANQGSEATYESGFVIDKFPISRPNLTFSTLTVSNMSPEDSSIYLCSAGQGIDYGYTFGSGTRLTVV.

About this clone itself: Germline is not matched at one junction end, which may reflect a read error. The chain couples TRBV29-1 to TRBJ1-2, with 8 bases matching TRBD1. The CDR3 spans 14 residues. Germline lookup yields CDR1 SQVTM and CDR2 ANQGSEA. CDR3 loop: CSVVIAGGNCGYTF. Written as DNA, the CDR3 is TGCAGCGTTGTGATTGCAGGGGGCAACTGTGGCTACACCTTC.

This chain uses TRBV11-2 with TRBJ2-3; D unclear. The germline CDR1 and CDR2 sequences are SGHAT and FQNNGV. Trimming removed 0 bases from V and 6 bases from J, with 13 bases in between. The CDR3 has 15 residues. CDR3 sequence reads: CASSLESRSWDTQYF. In DNA form, the CDR3 reads TGTGCCAGCAGCTTAGAATCCAGGAGCTGGGATACGCAGTATTTT.

The V gene is TRBV4-1, the J gene TRBJ1-1, with D hard to call. The CDR3 runs to 15 residues. Trimming left V 1 base short and J 2 bases short, with 11 bases between. Germline V gene lookup returns CDR1 MGHRA and CDR2 YSYEKL. The CDR3 DNA is TGCGCCAGCAGCCAAGGCCTTGCAGGTAACACTGAAGCTTTCTTT. Amino acid sequence: CASSQGLAGNTEAFF.

V usage is TRBV18 and J usage is TRBJ2-7; D is unclear. CDR1 is KGHSH and CDR2 is LQKENI in the germline V gene. The CDR3 extends over 11 amino acids. Trimming cost V 3 bases and J 3 bases, with 3 bases left between them. CDR3 in amino acids: CASSPNYEQYF. The CDR3 region has the DNA TGTGCCAGCTCACCTAACTACGAGCAGTACTTC.

This clone was found once. This sequence joins TRBV18 and TRBJ2-7; a possible D gene is TRBD1 (6 bases). V was pared by 2 bases and J by 4 bases, with 12 bases between. CDR1 is KGHSH and CDR2 is LQKENI in the germline V gene. This CDR3 comprises 14 residues. The CDR3 nucleotides read TGTGCCAGCTCACCAGGCGACAGGCCTTACGAGCAGTACTTC. Its translation is CASSPGDRPYEQYF. Based on the CDR3 plus reference TRBV18 and TRBJ2-7, the full variable domain is NAGVMQNPRHLVRRRGQEARLRCSPMKGHSHVYWYRQLPEEGLKFMVYLQKENIIDESGMPKERFSAEFPKEGPSILRIQQVVRGDSAAYFCASSPGDRPYEQYFGPGTRLTVT.

J is TRBJ2-3 and V is TRBV29-1; D unresolved. The CDR3 sequence is 14 residues long. Trimming cost V 4 bases and J 0 bases, with 11 bases left between them. From germline, CDR1 is SQVTM and CDR2 ANQGSEA. This chain's CDR3 is CSVGGSYSTDTQYF. The CDR3 DNA reads as TGCAGCGTTGGGGGATCTTATAGCACAGATACGCAGTATTTT.

The chain carries TRBV27 and TRBJ2-1; 8 bases fit TRBD2. The CDR3 is 17 residues long. V dropped 6 bases and J dropped 0; count of bases not matched to a gene: 10. Germline CDR1 reads MNHEY; CDR2 reads SMNVEV (reference sequence). This chain's CDR3 is CASSPFLAGGSYNEQFF. CDR3 bases: TGTGCCAGCAGCCCCTTTCTGGCGGGAGGCTCCTACAATGAGCAGTTCTTC.

The rearrangement links TRBV6-5 to TRBJ2-1; 7 bases are a match to TRBD2. Germline V CDR1 and CDR2: MNHEY, SVGAGI. The length of the CDR3 is 15 residues. V lost 5 bases and J lost 4; bases outside the gene matches: 8. The CDR3 loop reads CASSQWSGVYNEQFF. Written as DNA, the CDR3 is TGTGCCAGCAGTCAATGGAGCGGGGTTTACAATGAGCAGTTCTTC.

The chain joins TRBV11-2 to TRBJ2-7, with no clear D. V shed 6 bases and J shed 2 bases, with 11 bases lying between them. Per the germline V gene, CDR1 is SGHAT and CDR2 is FQNNGV. This CDR3 region has 13 residues. CDR3 protein: CASRPAGAYEQYF. As DNA, the CDR3 is TGTGCCAGCAGGCCAGCTGGGGCCTACGAGCAGTACTTC.

The V call is TRBV27, the J call TRBJ2-5; 11 nucleotides agree with TRBD1. With 4 bases clipped from V and 1 base from J, the junction kept 2 bases outside the gene matches. The CDR3 totals 15 residues. CDR1 is MNHEY and CDR2 is SMNVEV in the germline V gene (reference sequence). The CDR3 is CASSWDRGSQETQYF. Written as DNA, the CDR3 is TGTGCCAGCAGTTGGGACAGGGGGAGCCAAGAGACCCAGTACTTC.

V and J are TRBV7-6 and TRBJ2-3; TRBD2 is a possible D gene (5 bases). V lost 4 bases, J lost 6 bases, and 20 bases lay in between. The CDR3 has 16 amino acids. The germline CDR1 and CDR2 sequences are SGHVS and FNYEAQ. CDR3 nucleotides: TGTGCCAGCAGCTCCCTAGCCGGACTTCGAGGGGATACGCAGTATTTT. This gives the protein CASSSLAGLRGDTQYF.

The chain has TRBV29-1 and TRBJ2-1, with D possibly being TRBD1 or TRBD2 (5 bases each). Germline values: CDR1 SQVTM, CDR2 ANQGSEA. The CDR3 loop spans 13 amino acids. Trimming took 2 bases from V and 7 from J, leaving 12 bases between them. CDR3 protein: CSVEPGGGNEQFF. The CDR3 nucleotides are TGCAGCGTTGAACCCGGTGGGGGTAATGAGCAGTTCTTC.

The chain links TRBV9 to TRBJ1-1; no definite D call. Looked up from germline, CDR1 is SGDLS and CDR2 is YYNGEE. The CDR3 extends over 14 amino acids. V gave up 3 bases and J gave up 5 bases, with 14 bases separating them. Written as DNA, the CDR3 is TGTGCCAGCAGCGGCGGGGTTCAAGGGACTGAAGCTTTCTTT. Translated: CASSGGVQGTEAFF.

For this clone: At one end, the junction sequence differs from germline, possibly due to a read error. The chain joins TRBV7-7 to TRBJ2-1; 7 bases map to TRBD2. Looked up from germline, CDR1 is SSHAT and CDR2 is FNYEAQ (reference sequence). The CDR3 runs to 16 residues. The DNA for the CDR3 is TGTGCTAGCAGCTTCAATCTAGCGGTCTCCTACAATGAGCAGTTCTTC. Translation gives CASSFNLAVSYNEQFF.

V gene TRBV11-2 combines with J gene TRBJ2-2; TRBD1 might be the D (6 bases). Germline assignment: CDR1 SGHAT and CDR2 FQNNGV. The CDR3 sequence is 17 residues long. Between the trimmed V and J ends, which lost 4 bases and 4 bases, there was a span of 19 bases. In DNA, the CDR3 is TGTGCCAGCAGCTCTACGGCCGGGACACGTGTCACCGGGGAGCTGTTTTTT. Its translation: CASSSTAGTRVTGELFF.

This clone occurred once. Other DNA sequences in this sample translate to the same CDR3. The chain combines TRBV11-3 with TRBJ2-1, with TRBD2 identical over 8 bases. The germline CDR1 and CDR2 sequences are SGHNT and YENEEA. CDR3 length: 15 residues. The V segment lost 1 base and the J segment 1 base; nucleotides outside the gene matches: 0. CDR3 protein: CASSLGGRSYNEQFF. CDR3 nucleotides: TGTGCCAGCAGCTTAGGCGGGAGGTCCTACAATGAGCAGTTCTTC. Full variable domain (rest looked up from reference TRBV11-3 and TRBJ2-1): EAGVVQSPRYKIIEKKQPVAFWCNPISGHNTLYWYLQNLGQGPELLIRYENEEAVDDSQLPKDRFSAERLKGVDSTLKIQPAELGDSAVYLCASSLGGRSYNEQFFGPGTRLTVL.

V is TRBV7-9 and J is TRBJ2-7, with 10 nucleotides matching TRBD1. Germline lookup yields CDR1 SEHNR and CDR2 FQNEAQ (reference sequence). The V and J ends lost 3 bases and 4 bases, in that order; junction bases with no gene match: 3. The CDR3 extends over 14 amino acids. Here the CDR3 reads CASSLVGQGYEQYF. For the CDR3, the DNA is TGTGCCAGCAGCTTGGTGGGACAGGGGTACGAGCAGTACTTC.

The chain couples TRBV28 to TRBJ2-7, with 7 bases matching TRBD2. Germline CDR1 MDHEN, CDR2 SYDVKM. This CDR3 region has 16 residues. The V and J ends lost 1 base and 7 bases, in that order; junction bases with no gene match: 13. The CDR3 loop reads CASSLLSSREFGEQYF. As DNA, the CDR3 is TGTGCCAGCAGTTTATTATCTTCGCGGGAGTTTGGTGAGCAGTACTTC.

This clone was picked up a small number of times. This chain links TRBV10-3 with TRBJ1-2; D is possibly TRBD1 (5 bases). The CDR3 loop spans 14 amino acids. CDR1 ENHRY and CDR2 SYGVKD come from the germline V gene. Trimming removed 8 bases at V and 3 bases at J, with 16 bases between. The CDR3 nucleotides read TGTGCCATCGGGACCCGGGACGGAGACTATGGCTACACCTTC. It is translated as CAIGTRDGDYGYTF.

The rearrangement joins TRBV18 to TRBJ1-5; possibly TRBD1 for D (6 bases). The CDR3 length is 14 residues. The germline V gene has CDR1 KGHSH and CDR2 LQKENI. V dropped 6 bases and J dropped 3 bases, with 12 bases sitting between them. For the CDR3, the DNA is TGTGCCAGCTCTGACACGGGGGCCAATCAGCCCCAGCATTTT. Translating gives CASSDTGANQPQHF.

The chain employs TRBV25-1 and TRBJ2-7; 10 nucleotides agree with TRBD1. CDR3 length: 14 amino acids. The V gene's germline CDR1 is MGHDK and CDR2 SYGVNS. V lost 2 bases to trimming and J lost 3 bases; unmatched junction nucleotides: 1. The CDR3 nucleotides read TGTGCCAGCAGTGAAGGACAGGGGGTCTACGAGCAGTACTTC. This sequence encodes CASSEGQGVYEQYF.

The chain carries TRBV9 and TRBJ1-1; TRBD1 is a possible D gene (5 bases). Trimming stripped 3 bases from V and 9 bases from J, with 18 bases between. The CDR3 consists of 14 residues. CDR1 is SGDLS, CDR2 YYNGEE, per germline. The CDR3 reads CASSATSRPGQAFF. Written as DNA, the CDR3 is TGTGCCAGCAGCGCGACCTCGCGGCCGGGGCAAGCTTTCTTT.

This chain uses TRBV19 with TRBJ2-7; D not resolved. Germline V CDR1 and CDR2: LNHDA, SQIVND (reference sequence). The CDR3 runs to 15 residues. V was shortened by 5 bases and J by 4 bases, with 18 bases between the two germline ends. The chain's CDR3 is CASSAHPTLAYEQYF. In nucleotides, the CDR3 is TGTGCCAGTAGTGCCCACCCCACCCTGGCGTACGAGCAGTACTTC.

The rearrangement uses TRBV7-2 and TRBJ1-2, with D possibly TRBD1 on 6 matching bases. In germline, CDR1 is SGHTA, CDR2 FQGNSA. V gave up 3 bases and J gave up 7 bases, with 12 bases separating them. The CDR3 is made up of 13 amino acids. DNA of the CDR3: TGTGCCAGCAGCTTTGGGGGGCTGAGTGGCTACACCTTC. Its translation: CASSFGGLSGYTF.

As for this clone: This likely came from a read error, as a far larger clone is one base away. The sample carries other DNA sequences with the same CDR3. DNA of the CDR3: TGTGCCAGCAGTCACAACGTTGAGACAGCCTACGAGCAGTACTTC. Residues: CASSHNVETAYEQYF. V usage is TRBV4-2 and J usage is TRBJ2-7; the D gene is possibly TRBD1 (5 bases). This CDR3 contains 15 residues. Germline CDR1 LGHNA, CDR2 YNFKEQ. V was shortened by 6 bases and J by 2 bases, with 17 bases between the two germline ends.

V is TRBV5-1 and J is TRBJ2-5; TRBD2 matches at 8 bases. Germline V gene sequence: CDR1 SGHRS, CDR2 YFSETQ. This CDR3 comprises 14 residues. With V trimmed by 4 bases and J by 3 bases, 5 bases remained unmatched. In nucleotides, the CDR3 is TGCGCCAGCAGCGATCGGACTAGCAAAGAGACCCAGTACTTC. Amino acids: CASSDRTSKETQYF.